This TCR beta chain was found in a study of chemoradiotherapy in HPV16-positive cancers (dated by TCRdb to 2021 to 2024). Looking at the study overall: Candidate HPV-specific T-cell clones and common TCR motifs were defined by functional T-cell assays performed on cells from two HPV16-positive patients. TCR repertoires from some 90 patients with HPV-related cancers were then used to track the candidate HPV-specific TCRs and motifs. The study set out to ask whether T-cell immunity against the HPV oncoproteins E6 and E7 changes over the course of chemoradiotherapy and whether that immunity affects survival.

Repertoires were sampled multiple times during chemoradiotherapy, which allowed clonal expansion in the tumor microenvironment to be followed. Study-level results and caveats: Expansion of candidate HPV-specific clones and E7-related TCR motifs was observed in the tumor microenvironment during treatment, whereas no such expansion was observed for non-HPV-specific T cells. Improved recurrence-free survival in HPV16-positive patients was associated with expansion of HPV-responsive T cells during chemoradiotherapy. The functional definition of HPV-specific T cells was derived from only a couple of HPV16-positive patients, and the survival association was reported for HPV16-positive patients.

The germline V gene gives CDR1 as SGHDT and CDR2 as YYEEEE. Trimming removed 4 bases from V and 8 bases from J; the gene matches leave 8 bases unexplained. The CDR3 measures 15 amino acids from cysteine to phenylalanine. The sequence is cut down to CDR3 DNA, 45 bases in frame from base 1. For this clone: What this receptor recognizes is not known. No much larger clonotype is one base removed from it; base qualities were not supplied.

The method behind the library was the immunoSEQ multiplex PCR assay. The source is immuneACCESS, and TCRdb retained only in-frame sequences with V and J called. Part of the clones is not carried over; for the studies checked, unresolved V genes explain less than half of this, and the remainder is unexplained. The sample table records around 23,000 clones; around 90% of these occur just once. The top ten clonotypes cover over 4.5% of the sample. Source: blood, taken from a patient who underwent chemoradiotherapy. The chain is encoded by TRBV5-6 joined to TRBJ2-1, with 11 bases in between that match TRBD2. The source of this sequence is a human donor with HPV-associated anogenital cancer. The CDR3 protein sequence reads: CASSAVAGGPYEQFF. The DNA sequence is given as TGTGCCAGCAGCGCCGTAGCGGGGGGGCCATATGAGCAGTTCTTC.